Below are 24 T cell receptor beta chains sequenced from a single sample in a study of cytomegalovirus exposure and HLA in healthy donors. The primer mix had 60 Vbeta and 13 Jbeta primers. Produced via immunoSEQ multiplex PCR; TCRdb's table is partial and in-frame only. The data contain some 170,000 clones, roughly 79% of them singletons. Sequenced: PBMCs. The receptors stem from a woman between 18 and 29 years old in good health and CMV-seropositive.

J is TRBJ2-5 and V is TRBV6-1; maybe TRBD1 (6 bases). Trimming pared 1 base from V and 5 bases from J, leaving 14 bases between. Germline V gives CDR1 MNHNS, CDR2 SASEGT. This CDR3 contains 15 residues. The CDR3 DNA sequence: TGTGCCAGCAGTGAAGGGATTCTGGGGGCGGAGACCCAGTACTTC. Translated: CASSEGILGAETQYF.

Here the CDR3 reads CASSPSVSGNTIYF. In DNA, the CDR3 is TGTGCCAGCAGCCCCAGCGTATCTGGAAACACCATATATTTT. The J gene is TRBJ1-3, the V gene TRBV6-5, with D unresolved. Germline assignment: CDR1 MNHEY and CDR2 SVGAGI. The CDR3 extends over 14 amino acids. V was shortened by 6 bases and J by 1 base, with 10 bases between the two germline ends.

The CDR3, as DNA: TGTGCCACCAGCAGCGGACTAGCGGGGGGCCCAGATACGCAGTATTTT. This translates into CATSSGLAGGPDTQYF. The chain uses TRBV15 and TRBJ2-3; 14 nucleotides align to TRBD2. The CDR3 is 16 residues long. V shed 3 bases and J 4 bases; nucleotides not matched to a gene: 3. CDR1 LNHNV and CDR2 YYDKDF come from the germline V gene (reference sequence).

The chain links TRBV19 to TRBJ1-2; D perhaps matches TRBD1 (5 bases). Germline V CDR1 and CDR2: LNHDA, SQIVND (reference sequence). This CDR3 has 18 amino acids. V gave up 7 bases and J gave up 4 bases, with 28 bases separating them. Here the CDR3 DNA reads TGTGCCAGTACCCAAACGGGGGGTCCCGCGGCCCTTTCCTATGGCTACACCTTC. The encoded protein is CASTQTGGPAALSYGYTF. Based on the CDR3 plus reference TRBV19 and TRBJ1-2, the full variable domain is DGGITQSPKYLFRKEGQNVTLSCEQNLNHDAMYWYRQDPGQGLRLIYYSQIVNDFQKGDIAEGYSVSREKKESFPLTVTSAQKNPTAFYLCASTQTGGPAALSYGYTFGSGTRLTVV.

V gene TRBV27 combines with J gene TRBJ2-3, with TRBD1 matching 9 bases. The CDR3 has 13 amino acids. V trimming: 8 bases; J trimming: 4 bases; junction bases outside the gene matches: 4. CDR1 and CDR2 (germline): MNHEY, SMNVEV (reference sequence). CDR3 sequence (DNA): TGTGCCAGCGAGGGACAGGGTTCAGATACGCAGTATTTT. Translating it yields CASEGQGSDTQYF.

The V gene is TRBV18, the J gene TRBJ1-1; 7 nucleotides line up with TRBD1. CDR3 length: 14 residues. Germline CDR1 and CDR2: KGHSH and LQKENI. Germline trimming cut 4 bases from V and 3 bases from J; bases unmatched to any gene: 5. In DNA, the CDR3 is TGTGCCAGCTCACGCAAAACAGGGGACACTGAAGCTTTCTTT. Translation gives CASSRKTGDTEAFF.

The chain links TRBV29-1 to TRBJ1-1; tentative D call: TRBD1 (5 bases). Trimming shortened V by 7 bases and J by 0 bases, and 9 bases separated the two germline ends. CDR3 length: 12 residues. Germline-derived CDR1 and CDR2 are SQVTM and ANQGSEA. CDR3 sequence (DNA): TGCAGCGGACAGTTTTTGAACACTGAAGCTTTCTTT. This codes for CSGQFLNTEAFF.

This chain connects TRBV7-6 to TRBJ2-2; D is undetermined. Trimming removed 3 bases from V and 1 base from J, with 6 bases in between. The V gene's germline CDR1 is SGHVS and CDR2 FNYEAQ. The CDR3 length is 14 residues. The CDR3 sequence: CASSFIRNTGELFF. The CDR3 DNA sequence: TGTGCCAGCAGCTTCATCAGGAACACCGGGGAGCTGTTTTTT.

The CDR3 here is CAWREMGSHYEQYF. For the CDR3, the DNA is TGTGCCTGGAGAGAGATGGGCAGTCACTACGAGCAGTACTTC. The chain combines TRBV30 with TRBJ2-7; D gene uncertain. Germline CDR1 is GTSNPN and CDR2 is SVGIG (reference sequence). The CDR3 loop spans 14 amino acids. The germline V and J ends were trimmed by 3 bases and 3 bases, with 15 bases remaining between them.

V is TRBV28 and J is TRBJ1-2; D is uncertain. The germline V and J ends were trimmed by 7 bases and 5 bases, with 20 bases remaining between them. The CDR3 totals 15 residues. Per germline, CDR1 MDHEN and CDR2 SYDVKM. The CDR3 protein is CASTPARGEEYGYTF. The CDR3 DNA reads TGTGCCAGCACTCCGGCGCGGGGTGAGGAGTATGGCTACACCTTC.

CDR3 sequence reads: CASSLGTPANYGYTF. The DNA of the CDR3 is TGTGCCAGCAGTTTGGGGACACCAGCTAACTATGGCTACACCTTC. The chain uses TRBV27 and TRBJ1-2, with D tentatively TRBD1 (6 bases). V was clipped by 3 bases and J by 0 bases, with 11 bases between them. The CDR3 is 15 residues long. Germline loops: CDR1 MNHEY, CDR2 SMNVEV (reference sequence).

The rearrangement links TRBV7-8 to TRBJ2-1; 7 bases fit TRBD1. The CDR3 contains 14 residues. Germline-derived CDR1 and CDR2 are SGHVS and FQNEAQ. The V gene end was trimmed by 5 bases and the J gene end by 4 bases; junction bases not matched to a gene: 5. The CDR3 spells CASSPGTEYNEQFF. The CDR3, as DNA: TGTGCCAGCAGCCCGGGGACAGAATACAATGAGCAGTTCTTC.

The genes are TRBV11-2 and TRBJ2-3, with D unclear. Germline values: CDR1 SGHAT, CDR2 FQNNGV. V gave up 5 bases and J gave up 10 bases, with 19 bases separating them. This CDR3 has 14 amino acids. CDR3 sequence reads: CASSPRLLPIPQYF. As DNA, the CDR3 is TGTGCCAGCAGCCCCAGACTTCTTCCGATCCCGCAGTATTTT.

V is TRBV28 and J is TRBJ2-1; the match to TRBD2 covers 7 bases. CDR3 size: 14 residues. Germline V CDR1 and CDR2: MDHEN, SYDVKM. V was clipped by 8 bases and J by 0 bases; unmatched bases: 4. Here the CDR3 DNA reads TGTGCCAGCCTCTGGGGGGGCTCCTACAATGAGCAGTTCTTC. It translates to CASLWGGSYNEQFF.

The gene calls are TRBV5-4 and TRBJ1-1; 10 nucleotides match TRBD1. Germline loops: CDR1 SGHNT, CDR2 YYREEE (reference sequence). The trim removed 5 bases at V and 1 base at J, leaving 11 bases unmatched. The CDR3 has 17 residues. The CDR3 DNA follows: TGTGCCAGCAGTGAGTCGACAGGGGGCTTTAAGAACACTGAAGCTTTCTTT. Its translation is CASSESTGGFKNTEAFF.

The V gene is TRBV10-1, the J gene TRBJ2-2; no clear D gene. The CDR3 has 13 amino acids. The germline CDR1 and CDR2 sequences are WNHNN and SYGVQD (reference sequence). Trimming stripped 1 base from V and 5 bases from J, with 5 bases between. CDR3 bases: TGCGCCAGCAGTGAGTACCGGACCGGGGAGCTGTTTTTT. Its translation is CASSEYRTGELFF.

The chain is built from TRBV5-5 and TRBJ2-3, with 7 bases lining up with TRBD2. The CDR3 runs 14 residues. V shed 2 bases, J shed 4 bases, and the junction held 4 bases outside the gene matches. Germline loops: CDR1 SGHKS, CDR2 YYEKEE (reference sequence). This CDR3 is CASSFRLAPDTQYF. For the CDR3, the DNA is TGTGCCAGCAGCTTCCGACTAGCCCCAGATACGCAGTATTTT.

This chain connects TRBV15 to TRBJ2-7; 7 positions agree with TRBD1. V shed 3 bases and J 2 bases; nucleotides not matched to a gene: 4. The CDR3 spans 14 residues. Germline lookup yields CDR1 LNHNV and CDR2 YYDKDF (reference sequence). For the CDR3, the DNA is TGTGCCACCAGCAGCAGACAGGGCGCCTACGAGCAGTACTTC. Amino acid sequence: CATSSRQGAYEQYF.

The chain is built from TRBV5-1 and TRBJ2-1; 15 nucleotides line up with TRBD2. With 3 bases clipped from V and 8 bases from J, the junction kept 9 bases outside the gene matches. The CDR3 is 17 residues long. Germline values: CDR1 SGHRS, CDR2 YFSETQ. The CDR3 DNA reads TGCGCCAGCAGCTCGGGACTAGCGGGGGGCCTAGGCGATGAGCAGTTCTTC. Translated: CASSSGLAGGLGDEQFF. Variable domain in full (rest from reference TRBV5-1 and TRBJ2-1): KAGVTQTPRYLIKTRGQQVTLSCSPISGHRSVSWYQQTPGQGLQFLFEYFSETQRNKGNFPGRFSGRQFSNSRSEMNVSTLELGDSALYLCASSSGLAGGLGDEQFFGPGTRLTVL.

The gene calls are TRBV10-1 and TRBJ1-5; 7 nucleotides line up with TRBD1. The trim removed 2 bases at V and 5 bases at J, leaving 0 bases unmatched. The CDR3 length is 13 residues. The germline V gene encodes CDR1 WNHNN and CDR2 SYGVQD (reference sequence). CDR3: CASSERGHQPQHF. CDR3 nucleotides: TGCGCCAGCAGTGAGAGGGGGCATCAGCCCCAGCATTTT.

The chain recombines TRBV6-5 with TRBJ1-1; 10 bases are a match to TRBD1. CDR1 is MNHEY and CDR2 is SVGAGI in the germline V gene. The CDR3 spans 14 residues. V was clipped by 7 bases and J by 4 bases; unmatched bases: 6. The CDR3 spells CASNTGTGATEAFF. In nucleotides, the CDR3 is TGTGCCAGCAATACCGGGACAGGGGCCACTGAAGCTTTCTTT.

This sequence joins TRBV28 and TRBJ1-5; 7 bases are a match to TRBD1. Germline CDR1 is MDHEN and CDR2 is SYDVKM. J lost 3 bases, V lost 6 bases, and 5 bases had no gene match. The CDR3 length is 14 residues. The CDR3 DNA sequence: TGTGCCAGCAGCCTTGACAGGGACAATCAGCCCCAGCATTTT. Amino acid sequence: CASSLDRDNQPQHF.

J is TRBJ2-7 and V is TRBV27; 7 nucleotides match TRBD1. CDR1 is MNHEY, CDR2 SMNVEV, per germline (reference sequence). The V and J ends lost 2 bases and 2 bases, in that order; junction bases with no gene match: 3. There are 14 residues in the CDR3. The CDR3, as DNA: TGTGCCAGCAGTTTAATCGGACAGGCCTACGAGCAGTACTTC. Translation gives CASSLIGQAYEQYF.

This clone has just a few counts. The V and J genes are TRBV5-1 and TRBJ1-2; D is undetermined. There are 12 residues in the CDR3. The V end lost 7 bases, the J end lost 3 bases, and 10 bases lay between the germline ends. Germline V gives CDR1 SGHRS, CDR2 YFSETQ. CDR3 loop: CASGWGDYGYTF. CDR3 bases: TGCGCCAGCGGATGGGGAGACTATGGCTACACCTTC.